The text below deals with one TCR beta chain. Its antigen is unidentified. Researchers ran the PCR with 60 Vbeta and 13 Jbeta primers. The data were produced by immunoSEQ multiplex PCR, yet TCRdb's version contains in-frame clones alone and is incomplete. This sample has a few hundred thousand clones, with about four fifths found just once. This entry is derived from a study of cytomegalovirus exposure and HLA in healthy donors. Study information: Among roughly 180 million T cells, an earlier analysis found 90 million to 130 million unique TCR beta sequences. Notes on the study in general: Most observed TCR sequences were rare, whereas some public TCRs were detected in many donors. In a later analysis, at a false discovery rate of 0.05, approximately 18,000 TCR beta sequences were associated with HLA alleles.

At collection, donors were nominally healthy, but unrecorded immune exposures were probable. Germline CDR1 SGHNT, CDR2 YYREEE (reference sequence). This CDR3 region has 16 residues. V lost 3 bases to trimming and J lost 6 bases, with 18 bases between them. The V and J genes are TRBV5-4 and TRBJ2-2, with D perhaps matching TRBD2 (6 bases). The receptor comes from a girl aged 2 to 9 in good health and CMV-seronegative. The sample comprised PBMCs. CDR3 coding DNA: TGTGCCAGCAGCTCCCGGGACTCAAATCGCCCCGGGGAGCTGTTTTTT. Amino acids: CASSSRDSNRPGELFF.